This TCR beta chain was obtained from a study of CD8 T cells in Susac syndrome. CDR1 and CDR2 (germline): SNHLY, FYNNEI. The CDR3 runs 11 residues. V lost 6 bases and J lost 11, with 14 bases in between. General study points: Regarding the TCR sequencing and HLA analysis, the study admitted that a relatively small number of individuals were involved.

Sequencing targeted TCR beta in blood CD8+ and CD4+ T cells. After extraction with the RNeasy kit, about 0.5 to 1 ug of the RNA was reverse transcribed using random hexamers. TCR beta CDR3 was amplified by immunoSEQ covering 54 Vbeta and 13 Jbeta. TCRdb fed the immunoSEQ multiplex PCR reads into MiXCR, producing one record per CDR3 protein. This sample carries tens of thousands of distinct CDR3 sequences, roughly 92% of them seen once, and the ten largest clones take 0.15% to 0.2%. To note about this clonotype: What it binds is not known.

The sequence was obtained from a human donor in good health. The chain links TRBV2 to TRBJ2-7; D gene unclear. Sequenced input: CD8+ T cells from PBMCs. In nucleotides, the CDR3 is TGTGCCAGCAGCGTCCCTTCCCAGGAGTACTTC. Translating it yields CASSVPSQEYF.